Reported below is one TCR beta chain. Its antigen is not yet known. Base qualities were left out, and no much larger clone turns up one base away. The data originate from a study of blood T cell repertoires in COVID-19 (dated by TCRdb to the early 2020s). About the investigation overall: Samples covering the acute and convalescent phases of COVID-19 were provided by collaborators in the United States, Italy and Spain. Samples were obtained from the ongoing ImmuneRACE study (first 160 participants) and from 950 to 1,500 subjects provided by 6 global collaborators. The material from the prospective study consisted of cDNA or gDNA derived from T cells, B-cell-depleted T cells, or PBMCs. Nearly every sample came with metadata listing a de-identified subject ID, COVID-19 status, age in years and sex. Where HLA class I and class II types were available, the types were taken from metadata supplied by the sample provider, not from assay-based typing. The repertoires were released in a freely available public database intended as a resource for research on the immune response to SARS-CoV-2. Deeply sampled blood TCRbeta repertoires from subjects exposed to, actively infected with, or recovered from COVID-19 were included in the dataset. Overall results and qualifications from the work: The quantity of clinical and demographic metadata differed by source and by participant and was supplied without curation.

The immunoSEQ Assay, a bias-controlled multiplex PCR, was used to amplify TCRbeta CDR3 regions from genomic DNA. In the authors' own workflow: The number of nucleated cells in each sample was estimated by amplification of reference gene primers within the assay. To quantify the absolute abundance of each unique TCRbeta CDR3 rearrangement, sequence reads were collapsed and filtered. Productive Simpson clonality was computed per sample as the square root of Simpson's diversity index over productive rearrangements. TCRdb's version of the immuneACCESS table is confined to in-frame rearrangements and falls short of the full clone set. An unresolved V gene accounts for under half of the shortfall where checked; the remainder is of unknown origin. V and J calls and clone size are as listed in that table; D and trimming were resolved from the DNA. For this sample the table gives some 500,000 clones, of which around 87% were detected only once. The ten most abundant clones make up 1.5% to 2% of the sample.

In the prospective study, participants were roughly 18 to 89 years old, resided in about two dozen geographic areas of the United States, and were enrolled through a virtual design. In the prospective study, cohorts were assigned on the basis of participant-reported clinical history obtained from a screening survey and a study questionnaire. For ImmuneRACE Cohort 3, a participant was defined as recovered based on two consecutive negative NP/OP PCR tests, clearance by a healthcare professional, or resolution of symptoms. In the prospective study, mobile phlebotomists collected whole blood, serum and a nasopharyngeal or oropharyngeal swab from each participant. Additional blood draws and questionnaires over an approximately 2-month period could optionally be provided by prospective study participants. Before DNA extraction, prospective study blood samples were shipped either frozen or at room temperature.

The CDR3 sequence holds 12 residues, the cysteine and phenylalanine included. Left in the record is the CDR3 DNA by itself, 36 bases read in frame from the first base. Trimming costs V 5 bases and J 8 bases, and their ends lie 12 bases apart. CDR1 and CDR2 (SEHNR, FQNEAQ) derive from the germline V gene (reference sequence). The sequencing sample was made of PBMCs or T cells enriched from blood (not recorded which). The chain uses TRBV7-9 and TRBJ1-1; the D gene cannot be named for sure. This sequence was found in a woman in her 40s who had recovered from COVID-19. The CDR3 region reads CASSPGTKEAFF. The nucleotide sequence is given as TGTGCCAGCAGCCCAGGAACCAAAGAAGCTTTCTTT.